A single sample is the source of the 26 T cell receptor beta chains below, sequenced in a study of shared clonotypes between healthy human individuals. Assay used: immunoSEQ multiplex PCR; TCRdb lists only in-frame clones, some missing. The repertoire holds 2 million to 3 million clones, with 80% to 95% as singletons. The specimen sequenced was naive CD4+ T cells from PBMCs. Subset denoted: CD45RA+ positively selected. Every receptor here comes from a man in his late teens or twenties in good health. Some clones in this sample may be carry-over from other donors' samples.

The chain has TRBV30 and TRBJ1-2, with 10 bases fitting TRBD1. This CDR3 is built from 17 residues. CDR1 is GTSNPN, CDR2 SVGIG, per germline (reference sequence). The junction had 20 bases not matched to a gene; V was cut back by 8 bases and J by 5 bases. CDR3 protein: CAGILPGQGTLLYGYTF. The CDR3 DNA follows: TGTGCCGGAATATTGCCGGGACAGGGGACCCTACTATATGGCTACACCTTC.

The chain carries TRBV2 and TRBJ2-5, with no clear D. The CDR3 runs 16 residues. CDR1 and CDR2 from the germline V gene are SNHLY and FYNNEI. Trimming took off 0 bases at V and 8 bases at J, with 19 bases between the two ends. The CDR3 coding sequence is TGTGCCAGCAGTGAAGCGCTTCAGGCATACCTCCCCACCCAGTACTTC. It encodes CASSEALQAYLPTQYF.

This CDR3 reads CATSRSTSGFYEQYF. The CDR3 region has the DNA TGTGCCACCAGCAGGTCGACTAGCGGATTCTACGAGCAGTACTTC. The chain couples TRBV15 to TRBJ2-7; 9 bases align to TRBD2. Per the germline V gene, CDR1 is LNHNV and CDR2 is YYDKDF (reference sequence). V shed 3 bases and J 3 bases; nucleotides not matched to a gene: 6. This CDR3 comprises 15 residues.

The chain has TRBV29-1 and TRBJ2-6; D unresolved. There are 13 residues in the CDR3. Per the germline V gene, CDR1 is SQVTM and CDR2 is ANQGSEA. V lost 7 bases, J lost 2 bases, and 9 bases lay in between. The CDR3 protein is CSGWVAGANVLTF. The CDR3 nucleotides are TGCAGCGGTTGGGTGGCTGGGGCCAACGTCCTGACTTTC.

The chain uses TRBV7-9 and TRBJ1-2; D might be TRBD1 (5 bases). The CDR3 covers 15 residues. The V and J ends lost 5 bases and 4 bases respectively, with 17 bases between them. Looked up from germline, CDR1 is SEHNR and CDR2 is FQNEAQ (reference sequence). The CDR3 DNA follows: TGTGCCAGCAGCCTTCCGGGTGGGGCAGCCTATGGCTACACCTTC. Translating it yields CASSLPGGAAYGYTF.

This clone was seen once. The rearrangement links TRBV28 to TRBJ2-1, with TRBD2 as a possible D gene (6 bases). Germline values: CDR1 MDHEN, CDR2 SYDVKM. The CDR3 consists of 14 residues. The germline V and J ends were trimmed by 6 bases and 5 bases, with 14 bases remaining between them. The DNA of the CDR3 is TGTGCCAGCAGCTCTGGAGGGGTGGACAATGAGCAGTTCTTC. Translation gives CASSSGGVDNEQFF.

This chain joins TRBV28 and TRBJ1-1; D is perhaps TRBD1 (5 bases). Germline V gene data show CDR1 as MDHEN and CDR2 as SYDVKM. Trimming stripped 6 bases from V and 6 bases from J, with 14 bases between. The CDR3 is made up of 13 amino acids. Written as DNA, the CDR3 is TGTGCCAGCAGAGGGGTCCTAGGAGCTGAAGCTTTCTTT. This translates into CASRGVLGAEAFF.

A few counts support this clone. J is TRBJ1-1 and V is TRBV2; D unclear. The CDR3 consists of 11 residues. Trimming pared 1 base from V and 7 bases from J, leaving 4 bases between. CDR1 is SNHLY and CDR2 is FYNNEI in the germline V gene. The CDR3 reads CASSEEVEAFF. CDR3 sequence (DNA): TGTGCCAGCAGTGAAGAGGTTGAAGCTTTCTTT.

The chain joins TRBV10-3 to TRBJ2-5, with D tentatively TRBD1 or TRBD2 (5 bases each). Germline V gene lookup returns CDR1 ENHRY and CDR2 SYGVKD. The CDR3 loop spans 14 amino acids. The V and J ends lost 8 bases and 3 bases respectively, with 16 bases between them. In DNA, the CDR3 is TGTGCCATCCGAAGCGGAGTGGGGGAAGAGACCCAGTACTTC. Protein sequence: CAIRSGVGEETQYF.

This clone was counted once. CDR3: CASSLAGFYEQYF. CDR3 in DNA: TGTGCCAGCAGCTTAGCCGGGTTCTACGAGCAGTACTTC. J is TRBJ2-7 and V is TRBV7-8; D unresolved. Germline assignment: CDR1 SGHVS and CDR2 FQNEAQ. Trimming removed 0 bases from V and 3 bases from J, with 6 bases in between. There are 13 residues in the CDR3.

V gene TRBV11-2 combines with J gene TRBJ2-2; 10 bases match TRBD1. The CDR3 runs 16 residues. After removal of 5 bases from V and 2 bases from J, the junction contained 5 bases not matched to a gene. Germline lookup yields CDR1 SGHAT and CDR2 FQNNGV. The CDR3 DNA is TGTGCCAGCAGCCCACAGACAGGGGGCAACACCGGGGAGCTGTTTTTT. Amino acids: CASSPQTGGNTGELFF.

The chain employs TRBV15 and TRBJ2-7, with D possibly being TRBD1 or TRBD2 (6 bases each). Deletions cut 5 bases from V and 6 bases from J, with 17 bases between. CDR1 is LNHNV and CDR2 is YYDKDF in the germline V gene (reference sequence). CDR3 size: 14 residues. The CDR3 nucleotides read TGTGCCACCAGCTTACGGGGGCCCGGGAGCGAGCAGTACTTC. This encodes CATSLRGPGSEQYF.

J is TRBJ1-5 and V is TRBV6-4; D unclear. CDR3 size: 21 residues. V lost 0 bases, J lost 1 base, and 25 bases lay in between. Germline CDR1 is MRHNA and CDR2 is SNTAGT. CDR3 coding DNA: TGTGCCAGCAGTGACTCCCCCCCCTGGCAAAGGGAGGGCTTGAGCAATCAGCCCCAGCATTTT. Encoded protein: CASSDSPPWQREGLSNQPQHF.

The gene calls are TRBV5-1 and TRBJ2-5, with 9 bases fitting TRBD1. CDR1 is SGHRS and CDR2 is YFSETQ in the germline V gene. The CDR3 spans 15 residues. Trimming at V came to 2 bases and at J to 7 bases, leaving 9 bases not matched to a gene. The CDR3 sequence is CASSLQPQGAGTQYF. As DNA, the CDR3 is TGCGCCAGCAGCTTACAGCCACAGGGGGCCGGGACCCAGTACTTC.

The CDR3 nucleotides read TGTGCCAGCAGTTTAATGATGGCAGGGACTACTAGATATGGCTACACCTTC. Its translation: CASSLMMAGTTRYGYTF. This chain connects TRBV28 to TRBJ1-2, with D maybe TRBD1 (5 bases). CDR1 and CDR2 (germline): MDHEN, SYDVKM. V was clipped by 2 bases and J by 5 bases, with 21 bases between them. The CDR3 runs 17 residues.

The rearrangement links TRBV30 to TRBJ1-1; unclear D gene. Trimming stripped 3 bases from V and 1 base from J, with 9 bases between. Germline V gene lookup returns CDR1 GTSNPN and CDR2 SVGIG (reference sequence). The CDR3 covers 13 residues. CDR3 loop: CAWRNNGNTEAFF. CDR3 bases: TGTGCCTGGAGAAACAATGGGAACACTGAAGCTTTCTTT. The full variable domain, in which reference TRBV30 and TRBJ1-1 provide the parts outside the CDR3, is SQTIHQWPATLVQPVGSPLSLECTVEGTSNPNLYWYRQAAGRGLQLLFYSVGIGQISSEVPQNLSASRPQDRQFILSSKKLLLSDSGFYLCAWRNNGNTEAFFGQGTRLTVV.

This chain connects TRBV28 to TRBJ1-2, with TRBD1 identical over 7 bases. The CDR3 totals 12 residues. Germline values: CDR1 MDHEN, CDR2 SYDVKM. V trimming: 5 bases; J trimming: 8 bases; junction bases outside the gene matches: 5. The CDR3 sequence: CASSRDRAGYTF. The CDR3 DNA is TGTGCCAGCAGTCGCGACAGGGCCGGCTACACCTTC.

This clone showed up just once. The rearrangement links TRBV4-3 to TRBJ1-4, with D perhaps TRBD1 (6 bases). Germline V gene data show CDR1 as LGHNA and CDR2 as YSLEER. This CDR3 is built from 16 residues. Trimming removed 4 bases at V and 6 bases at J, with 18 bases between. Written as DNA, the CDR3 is TGCGCCAGCAGCCGCACGCACAGGGCCCTGGATGAAAAACTGTTTTTT. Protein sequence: CASSRTHRALDEKLFF.

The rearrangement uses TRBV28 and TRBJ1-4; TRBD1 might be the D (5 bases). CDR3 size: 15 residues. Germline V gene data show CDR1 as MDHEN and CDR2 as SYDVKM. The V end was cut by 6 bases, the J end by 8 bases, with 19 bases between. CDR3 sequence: CASRGGGAGSEKLFF. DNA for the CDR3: TGTGCCAGCAGGGGGGGAGGAGCGGGAAGCGAAAAACTGTTTTTT. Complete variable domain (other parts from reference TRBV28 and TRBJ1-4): DVKVTQSSRYLVKRTGEKVFLECVQDMDHENMFWYRQDPGLGLRLIYFSYDVKMKEKGDIPEGYSVSREKKERFSLILESASTNQTSMYLCASRGGGAGSEKLFFGSGTQLSVL.

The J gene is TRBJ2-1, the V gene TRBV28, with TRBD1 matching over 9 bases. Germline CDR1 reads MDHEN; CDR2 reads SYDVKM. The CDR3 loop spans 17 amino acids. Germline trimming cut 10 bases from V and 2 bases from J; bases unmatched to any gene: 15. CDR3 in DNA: TGTGCCACCACGAGGACAGGGGCGCTTATACCCTACAATGAGCAGTTCTTC. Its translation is CATTRTGALIPYNEQFF.

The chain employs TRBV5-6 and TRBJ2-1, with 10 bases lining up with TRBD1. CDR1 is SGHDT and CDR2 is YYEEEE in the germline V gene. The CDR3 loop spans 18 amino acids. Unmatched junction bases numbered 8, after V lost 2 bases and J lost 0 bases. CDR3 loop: CASSFSGQGFRSYNEQFF. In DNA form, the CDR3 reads TGTGCCAGCAGCTTTTCGGGACAGGGGTTTCGCTCCTACAATGAGCAGTTCTTC.

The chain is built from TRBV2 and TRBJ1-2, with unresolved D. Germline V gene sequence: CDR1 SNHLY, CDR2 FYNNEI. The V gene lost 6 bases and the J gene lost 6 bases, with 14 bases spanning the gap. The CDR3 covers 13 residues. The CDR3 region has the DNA TGTGCCAGCAGCGTAGGGCATCGTAATGGCTACACCTTC. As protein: CASSVGHRNGYTF.

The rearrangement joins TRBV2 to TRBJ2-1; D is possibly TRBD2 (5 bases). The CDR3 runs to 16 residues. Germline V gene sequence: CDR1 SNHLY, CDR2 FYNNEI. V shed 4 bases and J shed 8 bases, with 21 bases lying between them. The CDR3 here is CASSGLGAAIGDEQFF. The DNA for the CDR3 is TGTGCCAGCAGTGGCTTGGGCGCCGCTATCGGGGATGAGCAGTTCTTC.

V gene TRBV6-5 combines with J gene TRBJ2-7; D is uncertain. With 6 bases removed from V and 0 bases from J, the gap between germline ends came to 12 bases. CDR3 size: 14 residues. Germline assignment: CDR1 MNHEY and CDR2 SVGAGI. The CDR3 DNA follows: TGTGCCAGCAGCGTGGGCCAATTCTCCTACGAGCAGTACTTC. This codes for CASSVGQFSYEQYF.

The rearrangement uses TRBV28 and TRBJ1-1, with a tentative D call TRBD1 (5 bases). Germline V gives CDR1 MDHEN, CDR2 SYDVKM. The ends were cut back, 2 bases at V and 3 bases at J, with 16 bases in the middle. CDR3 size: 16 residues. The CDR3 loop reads CASSLNGATHDTEAFF. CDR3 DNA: TGTGCCAGCAGTTTAAACGGGGCGACCCATGACACTGAAGCTTTCTTT.

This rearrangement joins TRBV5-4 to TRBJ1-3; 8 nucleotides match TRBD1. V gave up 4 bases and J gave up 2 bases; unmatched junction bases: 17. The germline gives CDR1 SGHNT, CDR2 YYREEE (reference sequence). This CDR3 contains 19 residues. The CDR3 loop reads CASSLGQGSSPLAGNTIYF. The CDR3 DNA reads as TGTGCCAGCAGCCTCGGACAGGGATCATCGCCGTTAGCTGGAAACACCATATATTTT.